The entry below describes one T cell receptor beta chain. As handled by the study authors: Amplification from reference gene primers served as the basis for estimated nucleated cell counts. Produced via immunoSEQ multiplex PCR; TCRdb's table is partial and in-frame only. V, J and clone size are taken as reported in that table, and D and trimming were inferred from the DNA itself. The data show a few hundred thousand clones, roughly 83% seen once. These data come from a study of blood T cell repertoires in COVID-19. CDR3 size: 13 residues. V lost 3 bases to trimming and J lost 3 bases, with 10 bases between them. CDR1 is DFQATT and CDR2 is SNEGSKA in the germline V gene (reference sequence).

The TCR was taken from a woman aged 40 to 49 with acute COVID-19. V usage is TRBV20-1 and J usage is TRBJ2-3; tentatively, D is TRBD1 (6 bases). The sequencing sample was made of PBMCs or T cells enriched from blood (not recorded which). The DNA for the CDR3 is TGCAGTGCTAGTCCGACAGGAACAGATACGCAGTATTTT. Residues: CSASPTGTDTQYF.